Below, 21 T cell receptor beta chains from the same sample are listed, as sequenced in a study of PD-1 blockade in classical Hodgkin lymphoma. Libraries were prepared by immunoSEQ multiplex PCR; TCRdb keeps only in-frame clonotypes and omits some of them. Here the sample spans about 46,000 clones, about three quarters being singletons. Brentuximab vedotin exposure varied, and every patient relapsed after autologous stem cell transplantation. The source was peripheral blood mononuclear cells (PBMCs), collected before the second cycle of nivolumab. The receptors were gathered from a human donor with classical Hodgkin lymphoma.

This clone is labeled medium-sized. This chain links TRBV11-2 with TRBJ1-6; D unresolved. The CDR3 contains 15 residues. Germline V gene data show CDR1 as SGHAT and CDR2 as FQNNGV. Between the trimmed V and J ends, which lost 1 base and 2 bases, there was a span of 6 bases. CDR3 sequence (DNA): TGTGCCAGCAGCTTAGGCCCCACCTATAATTCACCCCTCCACTTT. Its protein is CASSLGPTYNSPLHF.

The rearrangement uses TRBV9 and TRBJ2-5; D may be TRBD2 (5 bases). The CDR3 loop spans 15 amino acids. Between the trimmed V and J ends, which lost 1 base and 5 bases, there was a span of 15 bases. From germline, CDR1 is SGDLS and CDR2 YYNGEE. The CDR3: CASSVRVSDGETQYF. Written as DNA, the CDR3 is TGTGCCAGCAGCGTAAGGGTTAGCGACGGGGAGACCCAGTACTTC.

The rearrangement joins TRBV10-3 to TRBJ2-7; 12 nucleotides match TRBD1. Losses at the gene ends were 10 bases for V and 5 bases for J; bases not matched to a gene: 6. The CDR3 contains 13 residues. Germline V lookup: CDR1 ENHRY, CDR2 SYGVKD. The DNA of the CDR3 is TGTGCCAGCCGGGGACAGGGGGCCGACGAGCAGTACTTC. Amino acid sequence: CASRGQGADEQYF.

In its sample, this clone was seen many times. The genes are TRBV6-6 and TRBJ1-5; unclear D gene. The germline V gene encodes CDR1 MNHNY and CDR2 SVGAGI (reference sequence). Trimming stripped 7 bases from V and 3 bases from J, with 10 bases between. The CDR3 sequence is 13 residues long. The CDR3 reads CASKDGNNQPQHF. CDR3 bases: TGTGCCAGCAAGGACGGAAACAATCAGCCCCAGCATTTT.

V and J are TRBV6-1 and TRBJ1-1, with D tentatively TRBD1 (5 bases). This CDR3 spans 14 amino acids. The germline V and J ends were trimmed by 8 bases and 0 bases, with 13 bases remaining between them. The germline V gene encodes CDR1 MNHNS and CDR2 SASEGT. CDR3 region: CASGHRSLNTEAFF. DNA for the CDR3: TGTGCCAGCGGGCACAGGTCCTTGAACACTGAAGCTTTCTTT.

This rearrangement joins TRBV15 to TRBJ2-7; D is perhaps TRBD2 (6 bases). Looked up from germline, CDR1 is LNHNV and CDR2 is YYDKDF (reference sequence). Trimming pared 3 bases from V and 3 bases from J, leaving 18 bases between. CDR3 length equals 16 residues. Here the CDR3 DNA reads TGTGCCACCAGCAGCAGGAGTGGGGGGAGGATCTACGAGCAGTACTTC. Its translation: CATSSRSGGRIYEQYF.

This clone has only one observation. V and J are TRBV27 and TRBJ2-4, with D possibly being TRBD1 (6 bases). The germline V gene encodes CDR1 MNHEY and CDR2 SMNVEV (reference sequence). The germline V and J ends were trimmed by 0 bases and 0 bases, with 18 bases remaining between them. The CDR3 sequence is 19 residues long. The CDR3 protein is CASSLSGGLGPLAKNIQYF. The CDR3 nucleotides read TGTGCCAGCAGTTTATCTGGGGGCCTGGGACCCCTAGCCAAAAACATTCAGTACTTC.

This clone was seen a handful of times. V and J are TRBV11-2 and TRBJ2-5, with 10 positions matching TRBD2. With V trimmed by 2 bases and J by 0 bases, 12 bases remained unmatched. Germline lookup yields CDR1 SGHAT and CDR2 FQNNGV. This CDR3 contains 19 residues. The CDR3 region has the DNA TGTGCCAGCAGCTTACACCGGACTAGCGGAACCCGGTACCAAGAGACCCAGTACTTC. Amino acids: CASSLHRTSGTRYQETQYF.

Written as DNA, the CDR3 is TGTGCCAGCAGAGGCGGACTAGCGACAGATACGCAGTATTTT. Translation gives CASRGGLATDTQYF. The chain carries TRBV9 and TRBJ2-3; the match to TRBD2 covers 9 bases. CDR3 length: 14 residues. Germline V gene sequence: CDR1 SGDLS, CDR2 YYNGEE. The V segment lost 5 bases and the J segment 3 bases; nucleotides outside the gene matches: 4.

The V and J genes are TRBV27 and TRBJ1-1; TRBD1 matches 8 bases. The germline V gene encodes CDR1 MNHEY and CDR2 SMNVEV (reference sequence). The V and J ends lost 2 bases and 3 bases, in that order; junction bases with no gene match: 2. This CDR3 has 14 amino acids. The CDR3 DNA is TGTGCCAGCAGTTTAATGACAGGGGACACTGAAGCTTTCTTT. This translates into CASSLMTGDTEAFF.

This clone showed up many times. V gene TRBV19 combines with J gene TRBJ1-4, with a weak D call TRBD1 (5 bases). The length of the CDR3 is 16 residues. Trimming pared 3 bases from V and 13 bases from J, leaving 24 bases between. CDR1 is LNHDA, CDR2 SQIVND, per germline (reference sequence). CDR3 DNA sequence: TGTGCCAGTAGTATCCCCGGGACGGGGATCAGTAATGGACTGTTTTTT. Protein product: CASSIPGTGISNGLFF. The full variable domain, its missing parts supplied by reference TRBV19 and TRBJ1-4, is DGGITQSPKYLFRKEGQNVTLSCEQNLNHDAMYWYRQDPGQGLRLIYYSQIVNDFQKGDIAEGYSVSREKKESFPLTVTSAQKNPTAFYLCASSIPGTGISNGLFFGSGTQLSVL.

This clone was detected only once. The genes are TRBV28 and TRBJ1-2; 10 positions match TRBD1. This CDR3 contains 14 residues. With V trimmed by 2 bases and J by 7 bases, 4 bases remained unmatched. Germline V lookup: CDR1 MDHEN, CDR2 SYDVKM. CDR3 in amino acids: CASSLGTGERGYTF. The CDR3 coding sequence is TGTGCCAGCAGTTTAGGGACAGGGGAGCGTGGCTACACCTTC.

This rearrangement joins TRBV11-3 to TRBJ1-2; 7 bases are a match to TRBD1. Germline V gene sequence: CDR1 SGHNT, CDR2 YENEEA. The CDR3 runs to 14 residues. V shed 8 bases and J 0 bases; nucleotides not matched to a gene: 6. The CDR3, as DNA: TGTGCCAGCGGGCCAGGGGGGCCTAACTATGGCTACACCTTC. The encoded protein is CASGPGGPNYGYTF. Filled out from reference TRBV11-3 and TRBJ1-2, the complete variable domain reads EAGVVQSPRYKIIEKKQPVAFWCNPISGHNTLYWYLQNLGQGPELLIRYENEEAVDDSQLPKDRFSAERLKGVDSTLKIQPAELGDSAVYLCASGPGGPNYGYTFGSGTRLTVV.

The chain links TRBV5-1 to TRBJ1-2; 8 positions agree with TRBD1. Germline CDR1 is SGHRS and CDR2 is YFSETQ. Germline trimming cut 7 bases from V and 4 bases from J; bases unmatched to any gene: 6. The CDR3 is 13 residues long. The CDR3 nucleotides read TGCGCCAGCGGAGACAGGGGCTCCTATGGCTACACCTTC. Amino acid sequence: CASGDRGSYGYTF.

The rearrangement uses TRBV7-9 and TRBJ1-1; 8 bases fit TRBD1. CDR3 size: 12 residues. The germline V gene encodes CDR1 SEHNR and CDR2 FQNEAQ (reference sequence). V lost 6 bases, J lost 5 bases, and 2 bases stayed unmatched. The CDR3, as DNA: TGTGCCAGCAGGACAGGGGAAACTGAAGCTTTCTTT. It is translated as CASRTGETEAFF.

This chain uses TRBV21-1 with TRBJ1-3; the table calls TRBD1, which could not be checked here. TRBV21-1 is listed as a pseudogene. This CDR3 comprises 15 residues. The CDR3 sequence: CASSRTRTVGNTIYF. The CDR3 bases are TGTGCCAGCAGCAGAACCAGGACAGTCGGAAACACCATATATTTT.

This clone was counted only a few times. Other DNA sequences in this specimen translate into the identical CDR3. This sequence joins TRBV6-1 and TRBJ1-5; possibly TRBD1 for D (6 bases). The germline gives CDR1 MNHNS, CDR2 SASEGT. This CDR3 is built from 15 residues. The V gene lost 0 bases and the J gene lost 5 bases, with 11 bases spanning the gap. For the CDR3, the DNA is TGTGCCAGCAGTGAAGCAGGGGGACCCTATCAGCCCCAGCATTTT. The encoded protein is CASSEAGGPYQPQHF.

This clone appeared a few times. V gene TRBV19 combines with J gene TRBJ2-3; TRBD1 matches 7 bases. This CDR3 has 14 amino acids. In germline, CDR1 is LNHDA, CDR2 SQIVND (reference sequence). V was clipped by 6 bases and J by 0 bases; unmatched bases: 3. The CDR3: CASRDRHSTDTQYF. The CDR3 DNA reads TGTGCCAGTAGGGACAGGCATAGCACAGATACGCAGTATTTT.

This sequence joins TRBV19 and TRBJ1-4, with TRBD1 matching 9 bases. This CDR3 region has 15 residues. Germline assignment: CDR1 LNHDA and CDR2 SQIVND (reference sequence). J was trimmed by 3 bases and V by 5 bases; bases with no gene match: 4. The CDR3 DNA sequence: TGTGCCAGTAGTGGGGACAGGGCCTCTAATGAAAAACTGTTTTTT. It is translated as CASSGDRASNEKLFF.

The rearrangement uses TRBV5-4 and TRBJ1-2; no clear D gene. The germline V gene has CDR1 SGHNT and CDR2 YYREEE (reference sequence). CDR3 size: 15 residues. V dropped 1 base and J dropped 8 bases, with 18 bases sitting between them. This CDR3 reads CASSLSGWTPYGYTF. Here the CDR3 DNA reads TGTGCCAGCAGCTTGAGTGGCTGGACTCCGTACGGCTACACCTTC.

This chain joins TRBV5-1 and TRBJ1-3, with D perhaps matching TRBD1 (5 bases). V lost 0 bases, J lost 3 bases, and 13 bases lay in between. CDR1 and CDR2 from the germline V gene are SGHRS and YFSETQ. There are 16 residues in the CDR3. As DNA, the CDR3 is TGCGCCAGCAGCTTGGGGTGGACAAGTATTGGAAACACCATATATTTT. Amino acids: CASSLGWTSIGNTIYF. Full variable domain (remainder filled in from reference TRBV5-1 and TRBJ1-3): KAGVTQTPRYLIKTRGQQVTLSCSPISGHRSVSWYQQTPGQGLQFLFEYFSETQRNKGNFPGRFSGRQFSNSRSEMNVSTLELGDSALYLCASSLGWTSIGNTIYFGEGSWLTVV.